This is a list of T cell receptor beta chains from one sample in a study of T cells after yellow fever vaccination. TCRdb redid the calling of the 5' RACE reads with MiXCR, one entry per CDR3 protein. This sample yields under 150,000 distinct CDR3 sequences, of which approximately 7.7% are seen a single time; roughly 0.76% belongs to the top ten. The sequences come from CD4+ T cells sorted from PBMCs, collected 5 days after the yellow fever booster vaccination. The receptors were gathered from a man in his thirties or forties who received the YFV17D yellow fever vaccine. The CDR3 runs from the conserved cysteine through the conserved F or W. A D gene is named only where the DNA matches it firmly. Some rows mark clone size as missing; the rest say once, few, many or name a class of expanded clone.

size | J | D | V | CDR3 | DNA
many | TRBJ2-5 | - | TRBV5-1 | CASSPRQQETQYF | TGCGCCAGCAGCCCCCGACAGCAAGAGACCCAGTACTTC
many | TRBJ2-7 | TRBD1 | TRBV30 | CAWGTGGDLKSYEQYF | TGTGCCTGGGGGACAGGGGGCGATTTAAAATCCTACGAGCAGTACTTC
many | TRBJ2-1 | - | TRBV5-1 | CASSSSPTYNEQFF | TGCGCCAGCTCAAGCAGCCCTACCTACAATGAGCAGTTCTTC
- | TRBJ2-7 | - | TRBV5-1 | CASSFDQVSYEQYF | TGCGCCAGCAGCTTCGACCAGGTCTCCTACGAGCAGTACTTC
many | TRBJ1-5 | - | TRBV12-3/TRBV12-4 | CASSLGGLSNQPQHF | TGTGCCAGCAGTTTAGGGGGACTTAGCAATCAGCCCCAGCATTTT
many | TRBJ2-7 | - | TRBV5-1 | CASSLRGTPSYEQYF | TGCGCCAGCAGCTTGCGGGGAACGCCTTCCTACGAGCAGTACTTC
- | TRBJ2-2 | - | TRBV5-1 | CASSLGTVHTGELFF | TGCGCCAGCAGCTTGGGCACAGTGCACACCGGGGAGCTGTTTTTT
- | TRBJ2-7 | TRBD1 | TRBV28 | CASRAVGTALSHEQYF | TGTGCCAGCAGGGCCGTTGGGACAGCCTTGAGCCACGAGCAGTACTTC
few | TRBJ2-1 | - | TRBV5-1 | CASSFGDVGGEQFF | TGCGCCAGCAGCTTTGGGGACGTCGGGGGCGAGCAGTTCTTC
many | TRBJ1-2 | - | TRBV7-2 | CASSLGLYGYTF | TGTGCCAGCAGCTTAGGACTCTATGGCTACACCTTC
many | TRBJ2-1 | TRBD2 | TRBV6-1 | CASRETSGNYNEQFF | TGTGCCAGCAGGGAAACTAGCGGCAACTACAATGAGCAGTTCTTC
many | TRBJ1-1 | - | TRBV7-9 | CASSLPGFNTEAFF | TGTGCCAGCAGCTTACCGGGATTTAACACTGAAGCTTTCTTT
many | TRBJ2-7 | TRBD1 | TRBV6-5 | CASSIPGQGAPYEQYF | TGTGCCAGCAGTATCCCGGGACAGGGGGCCCCCTACGAGCAGTACTTC
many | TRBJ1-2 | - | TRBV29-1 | CSTVLVDSHTF | TGCAGCACCGTACTAGTCGATTCCCACACCTTC
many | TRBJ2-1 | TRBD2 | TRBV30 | CAWTPAGAANEQFF | TGTGCCTGGACTCCAGCGGGAGCCGCGAATGAGCAGTTCTTC
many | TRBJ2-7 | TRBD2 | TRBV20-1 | CSASGLAGTYEQYF | TGCAGTGCTTCTGGACTAGCGGGAACCTACGAGCAGTACTTC
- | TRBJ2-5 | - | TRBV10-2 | CASSDPGGRGETQYF | TGCGCCAGCAGTGACCCAGGCGGCAGGGGTGAGACCCAGTACTTC
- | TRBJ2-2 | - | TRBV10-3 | CATAPGGELFF | TGTGCCACCGCACCGGGAGGGGAGCTGTTTTTT
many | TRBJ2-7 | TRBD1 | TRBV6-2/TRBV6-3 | CASSLRGPSYEQYF | TGTGCCAGCAGTCTCAGGGGGCCTTCCTACGAGCAGTACTTC
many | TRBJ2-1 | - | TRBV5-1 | CASSRDSLYNEQFF | TGCGCCAGTTCCCGGGACTCTCTTTACAATGAGCAGTTCTTC